This T cell receptor (beta chain) was identified in a study of CD4 T cells in relation to SARS-CoV-2 and coronaviruses (dated by TCRdb to the early 2020s). Regarding the research as a whole: HLA restriction was mapped for shared crossreactive spike epitopes using patient-derived lymphoblastoid cell lines. At the level of individual TCR clonotypes, the study measured memory CD4+ T cell crossreactivity between SARS-CoV-2 spike protein and common cold coronavirus spike proteins. The Adaptive Biotechnologies TCR-sequencing kit was used to sequence samples from a few pre-COVID donors and the naive versus memory experiments, whereas other data were Illumina-based. Expansion assays from other donors in the study were sequenced with a different, Illumina-based TCR-beta assay. What the work shows at the level of the full study, not this receptor alone: The study was constrained by small numbers of patients and of tested TCRs. Pre-pandemic and post-infection samples were not both contributed by any donor, so tracing of the source of pre-existing responses was limited. Significantly weaker SARS-CoV-2-driven expansion was shown by crossreactive clones than by monoreactive clones, consistent with antigenic imprinting. In roughly 60% of donors, memory CD4+ clonotypes turned up that crossrecognized SARS-CoV-2 and at least one common cold coronavirus spike. Sequencing naive versus memory cells indicated that the assay picks up memory recall responses, not primary responses primed during culture. Crossreactivity analysis centred on spike protein, so crossreactivity against other viral proteins was not assessed.

CD4+ T cells from unexposed donors were collected before the COVID-19 pandemic (2011-2018). To separate naive from memory CD4+ T cells, cryopreserved PBMCs first underwent CD4 enrichment and then EasySep naive CD4+ T cell enrichment. Leukapheresis product for the unexposed donors was purchased commercially. Ficoll-Paque PLUS gradient centrifugation was used to isolate PBMCs from leukapheresis product or whole blood. The PBMCs went either fresh into the expansion assay or into cryopreservation at -140 degrees C. The QIAamp Micro DNA Kit was used to extract genomic DNA from the CD4+ T cells. Uncultured naive and memory CD4+ T cell DNA received deep-resolution immunoSEQ TCR-beta sequencing. Per the original workflow: During preprocessing, nonproductive sequences were removed, as were CDR3s that did not start with C, did not end with F or W, or were shorter than 7 amino acids. Cultured and uncultured naive and memory CD4+ repertoires were searched for CDR3s previously identified as spike- and CEF-reactive. After three terminal residues were trimmed from each end, CDR3 homology was quantified as pairwise Levenshtein distance using the stringdist R package. TCRdb holds this immuneACCESS table with in-frame rearrangements only. Some clones are missing; in checked studies, unresolved V genes explain under half, and the rest has no known cause. That table furnishes V, J and clone size, whereas the DNA furnished D and trimming. This sample comprises about 68,000 clones, roughly 93% of them detected only once. The ten largest clones capture 0.2% to 0.25% of the sample.

V is reduced by 5 bases and J by 0 bases, leaving a spacing of 14 bases between them. Measured from the cysteine to the phenylalanine, the CDR3 is 16 residues long. The entry retains the CDR3 DNA only, 48 bases that are in frame from base 1. The germline V gene provides CDR1 SGHRS and CDR2 YFSETQ. About this clone: Its specific antigen is unknown. No clone much larger than this one lies a single base away; base qualities are absent.

This chain joins TRBV5-1 to TRBJ2-2; TRBD2 might be the D gene, on 6 matching bases. The sequence was obtained from a human donor in good health. The specimen was naive CD4+ T cells from PBMCs. The meaning of the sample's cell subset or site label: naive CD4+ T cells isolated by negative enrichment. The DNA reads as follows: TGCGCCAGCAGAGCTGATAGCGGAGCGAACACCGGGGAGCTGTTTTTT. Its amino acids are CASRADSGANTGELFF.